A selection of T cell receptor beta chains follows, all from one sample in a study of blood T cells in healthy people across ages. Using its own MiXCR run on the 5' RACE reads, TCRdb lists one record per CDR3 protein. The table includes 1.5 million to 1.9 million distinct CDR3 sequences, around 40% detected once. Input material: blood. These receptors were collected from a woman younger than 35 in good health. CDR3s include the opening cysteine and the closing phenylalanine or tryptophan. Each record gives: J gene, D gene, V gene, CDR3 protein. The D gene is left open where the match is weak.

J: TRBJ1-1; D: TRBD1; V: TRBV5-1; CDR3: CASRVTGEDTEAFF
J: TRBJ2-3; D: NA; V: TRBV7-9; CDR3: CASSFDGGWGDTQYF
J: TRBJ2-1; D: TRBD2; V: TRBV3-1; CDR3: CASSQGGRLAGGYNEQFF
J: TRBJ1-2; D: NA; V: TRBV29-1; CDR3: CSVVSRARYGCTF
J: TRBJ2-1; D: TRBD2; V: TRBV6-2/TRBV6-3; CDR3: CASSYSMYPSGGNEQFF
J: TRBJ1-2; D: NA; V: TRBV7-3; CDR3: CASSLRGQSRLDGYTF
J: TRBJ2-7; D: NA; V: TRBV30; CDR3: CASSHIHGDEQYF
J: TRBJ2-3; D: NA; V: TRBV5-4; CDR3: CASSSRQKSTDTQYF
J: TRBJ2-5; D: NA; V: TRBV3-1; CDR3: CASSQVGVYNEQYF
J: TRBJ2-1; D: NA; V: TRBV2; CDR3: CASSEDRAAYNEQFF
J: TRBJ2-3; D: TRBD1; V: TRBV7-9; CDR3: CASSWGQNTDTQYF
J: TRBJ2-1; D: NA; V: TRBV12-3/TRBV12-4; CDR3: CASSLDAVNNEQFF
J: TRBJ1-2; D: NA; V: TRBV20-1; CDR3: CSAREPGELKLYGYTF
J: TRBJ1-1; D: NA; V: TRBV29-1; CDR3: CSVERSFNTEAFF
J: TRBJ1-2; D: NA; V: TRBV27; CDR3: CASSFSPSGYGYTF
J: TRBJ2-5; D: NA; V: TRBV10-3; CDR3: CAISGGLETQYF
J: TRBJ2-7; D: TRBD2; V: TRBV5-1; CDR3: CASSLAIVREGLSEQYF
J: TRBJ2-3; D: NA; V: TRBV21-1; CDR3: CASSRDRDATDTQYF
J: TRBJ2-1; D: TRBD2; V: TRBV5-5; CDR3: CASRWDGGIYKEQFF
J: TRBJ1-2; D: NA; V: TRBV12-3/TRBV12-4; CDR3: CASSLGINRGYTF
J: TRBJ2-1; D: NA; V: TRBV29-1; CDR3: CSVTARENEQFF
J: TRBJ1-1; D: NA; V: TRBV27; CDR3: CASSFRVRVPNTEAFF
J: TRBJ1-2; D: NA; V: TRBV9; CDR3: CASSVEGPYGYTF
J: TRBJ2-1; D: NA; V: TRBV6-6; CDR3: CASTEGGARYNEQFF
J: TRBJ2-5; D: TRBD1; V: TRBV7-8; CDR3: CASSLAPTGDFQETQYF
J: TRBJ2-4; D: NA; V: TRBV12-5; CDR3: CASGPGGNIQYF
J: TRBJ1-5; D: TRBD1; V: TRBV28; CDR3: CASRRTGGNQPQHF
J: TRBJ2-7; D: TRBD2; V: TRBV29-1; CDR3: CSAVAGSSYEQYF
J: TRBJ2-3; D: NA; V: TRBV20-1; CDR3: CNAREGRGTDTQYF
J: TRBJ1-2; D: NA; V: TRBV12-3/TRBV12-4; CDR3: CASSYPSGSTYGYTF
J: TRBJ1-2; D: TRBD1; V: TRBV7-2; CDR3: CASRSAGGFGYTF